The next 8 T cell receptor beta chains were all read from a single sample in a study of T cell repertoires in cytomegalovirus infection. TCRdb processed the reads anew with MiXCR; each CDR3 protein has one entry. The profile shows some 100,000 distinct CDR3 sequences, 23% of them singletons. The sequencing sample was made of CD8+ T cells from PBMCs. These receptors all come from a human donor in good health (CMV status not recorded). Some clones in this sample may be carry-over from other donors' samples.

This clonotype showed up many times. The chain links TRBV7-2 to TRBJ2-3, with 10 bases identical to TRBD2. CDR3 length: 15 residues. The germline V gene has CDR1 SGHTA and CDR2 FQGNSA. J was trimmed by 5 bases and V by 5 bases; bases with no gene match: 7. Here the CDR3 DNA reads TGTGCCAGCAGCCTCAGCGGGGGGGCTGTAGATACGCAGTATTTT. This encodes CASSLSGGAVDTQYF.

This clonotype has a handful of counts. The genes are TRBV6-1 and TRBJ1-6; 7 bases are a match to TRBD1. In germline, CDR1 is MNHNS, CDR2 SASEGT. V dropped 6 bases and J dropped 5; count of bases not matched to a gene: 7. The CDR3 is made up of 15 amino acids. The CDR3: CASSFRDSHNSPLHF. In nucleotides, the CDR3 is TGTGCCAGCAGCTTCCGGGACAGCCATAATTCACCCCTCCACTTT.

This clonotype was seen a handful of times. The J gene is TRBJ1-2, the V gene TRBV12-3 or TRBV12-4; 8 bases are shared with TRBD1. J gave up 5 bases and V 6 bases, and 8 bases lay outside the gene matches. The CDR3 runs 14 residues. This CDR3 is CASSPDREPYGYTF. The CDR3 region has the DNA TGTGCCAGCAGCCCGGACAGGGAGCCGTATGGCTACACCTTC.

This clonotype was detected ten times or more. CDR3 DNA: TGTGCCAGCAGCCCGGGGACAGAGGGGAATCAGCCCCAGCATTTT. This gives the protein CASSPGTEGNQPQHF. V and J are TRBV7-9 and TRBJ1-5, with 7 bases identical to TRBD1. CDR1 and CDR2 (germline): SEHNR, FQNEAQ (reference sequence). The CDR3 totals 15 residues. The V and J ends lost 5 bases and 4 bases, in that order; junction bases with no gene match: 8.

The chain combines TRBV28 with TRBJ1-1; TRBD1 matches at 8 bases. Germline-derived CDR1 and CDR2 are MDHEN and SYDVKM. The V and J ends lost 4 bases and 3 bases, in that order; junction bases with no gene match: 7. This CDR3 contains 15 residues. CDR3 in DNA: TGTGCCAGCAGTTCAGGGGGCGGACTGGACACTGAAGCTTTCTTT. This sequence encodes CASSSGGGLDTEAFF.

This chain connects TRBV2 to TRBJ2-6, with 7 bases that match TRBD1. The length of the CDR3 is 16 residues. V trimming: 6 bases; J trimming: 0 bases; junction bases outside the gene matches: 5. Germline values: CDR1 SNHLY, CDR2 FYNNEI. The DNA of the CDR3 is TGTGCCAGCAGCCCGGGACAGAGCTCTGGGGCCAACGTCCTGACTTTC. Amino acid sequence: CASSPGQSSGANVLTF. The full variable domain, with the rest looked up from reference TRBV2 and TRBJ2-6, is EPEVTQTPSHQVTQMGQEVILRCVPISNHLYFYWYRQILGQKVEFLVSFYNNEISEKSEIFDDQFSVERPDGSNFTLKIRSTKLEDSAMYFCASSPGQSSGANVLTFGAGSRLTVL.

This clonotype was seen repeatedly, ten times or more. The chain combines TRBV6-5 with TRBJ2-7, with TRBD1 matching over 11 bases. This CDR3 spans 16 amino acids. The J segment lost 2 bases and the V segment lost 3 bases, leaving 6 bases of the junction unmatched. Per the germline V gene, CDR1 is MNHEY and CDR2 is SVGAGI. The CDR3 coding sequence is TGTGCCAGCAGTTATCACGGGACAGGGGGAACCTACGAGCAGTACTTC. Translation gives CASSYHGTGGTYEQYF.

A remark on this clonotype: At one end, the junction sequence differs from germline, possibly due to a read error. The chain recombines TRBV5-1 with TRBJ2-7, with D perhaps TRBD1 or TRBD2 (7 bases each). The germline gives CDR1 SGHRS, CDR2 YFSETQ. The CDR3 length is 16 residues. This CDR3 reads CANSLGRGLGNYEQYF. DNA for the CDR3: TGCGCCAACAGCTTGGGGAGGGGGCTTGGAAACTACGAGCAGTACTTC. The entire variable domain, with the rest obtained from reference TRBV5-1 and TRBJ2-7, is as follows: KAGVTQTPRYLIKTRGQQVTLSCSPISGHRSVSWYQQTPGQGLQFLFEYFSETQRNKGNFPGRFSGRQFSNSRSEMNVSTLELGDSALYLCANSLGRGLGNYEQYFGPGTRLTVT.